This TCR beta chain was retrieved from a study of patients and donors after allogeneic stem cell transplantation. The ends lost 3 bases at V and 6 bases at J; junction bases unmatched: 4. Germline V gene sequence: CDR1 LGHDT, CDR2 YNNKEL (reference sequence). The CDR3 sequence is 13 residues long. There are many counts of this clonotype. TCRdb re-called the RT-PCR reads through MiXCR, storing one row per CDR3 protein. The sample carries 70,000 to 100,000 distinct CDR3 sequences, less than 5% recorded once. This TCR was recovered from a human donor who was either an allogeneic HSCT recipient or a stem cell or donor lymphocyte infusion donor (not recorded which). It is not recorded whose cells these are; they may come from a transplant donor. The chain joins TRBV3-1 to TRBJ1-1; TRBD1 aligns across 7 bases. Sequencing was performed on blood, either unsorted or a sorted T cell fraction (not recorded which). The CDR3 reads CASSQAQGSEAFF. The CDR3 DNA reads as TGTGCCAGCAGCCAGGCACAGGGGTCTGAAGCTTTCTTT.